This TCR beta chain was captured by sequencing in a study of blood T cell repertoires in COVID-19. Study information: COVID-19 samples collected from the United States, Italy and Spain covered acute and convalescent phases. T cells, B-cell-depleted T cells, or PBMCs supplied cDNA or gDNA.

Original handling: Estimates of nucleated cell counts were drawn from the amplification of reference gene primers. Data came from immunoSEQ multiplex PCR; TCRdb stores just in-frame clones and leaves some out. From that table come the V and J calls and clone size; the DNA was used to work out D and trimming. The table records over 600,000 clones, 75% to 90% of them present only once. The CDR3 loop spans 15 amino acids. The germline V gene has CDR1 SGHKS and CDR2 YYEKEE (reference sequence). V lost 4 bases and J 6 bases, leaving 18 bases between the germline ends. This receptor was taken from a woman under 30 with acute or convalescent COVID-19. Specimen: peripheral blood. The chain is built from TRBV5-5 and TRBJ2-3; D ambiguous. The CDR3 DNA follows: TGTGCCAGCAGCCTCCCCGGAACGCGGTCGGATACGCAGTATTTT. Residues: CASSLPGTRSDTQYF.